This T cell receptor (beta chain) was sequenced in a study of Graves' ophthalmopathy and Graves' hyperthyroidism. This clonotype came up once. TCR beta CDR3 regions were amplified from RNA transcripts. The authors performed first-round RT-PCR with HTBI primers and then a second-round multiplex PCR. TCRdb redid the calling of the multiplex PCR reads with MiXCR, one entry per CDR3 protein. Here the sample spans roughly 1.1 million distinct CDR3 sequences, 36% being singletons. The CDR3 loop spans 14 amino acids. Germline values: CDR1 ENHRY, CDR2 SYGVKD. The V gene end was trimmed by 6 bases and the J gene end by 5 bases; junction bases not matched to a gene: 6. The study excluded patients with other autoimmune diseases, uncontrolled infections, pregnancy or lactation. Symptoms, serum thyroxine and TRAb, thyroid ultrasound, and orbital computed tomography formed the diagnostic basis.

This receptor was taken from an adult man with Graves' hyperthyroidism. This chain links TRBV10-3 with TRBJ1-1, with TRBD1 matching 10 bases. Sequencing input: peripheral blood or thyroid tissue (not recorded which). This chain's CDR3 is CAISRDRGETEAFF. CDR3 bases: TGTGCCATCAGCAGGGACAGGGGCGAGACTGAAGCTTTCTTT.